What follows describes a single TCR beta chain. The data were obtained in a study of vaccination and CD4 T cells after COVID-19. TCRdb itself ran the PCR reads through MiXCR, one entry per CDR3 protein. Of about 21,000 distinct CDR3 sequences listed, approximately 57% are singletons. Germline V gene data show CDR1 as SNHLY and CDR2 as FYNNEI. Trimming stripped 7 bases from V and 2 bases from J, with 12 bases between. CDR3 length equals 13 residues. The gene calls are TRBV2 and TRBJ2-7; TRBD2 is a possible D gene (6 bases). The clonotype was recovered from a human donor who had recovered from COVID-19. The sample was CD4+ T cells from blood, taken before SARS-CoV-2 vaccination. CDR3 loop: CASTFLAAYEQYF. CDR3 nucleotide sequence: TGTGCCAGCACTTTCTTAGCGGCCTACGAGCAGTACTTC.